This TCR beta chain was found in a study of CD8 T cells in ankylosing spondylitis. This clonotype was observed a handful of times. The antigen is unknown. Quantitative barcoded 5'-RACE was used to prepare TCR beta libraries. TCRdb fed the 5' RACE reads into MiXCR, producing one record per CDR3 protein. The sample includes approximately 150,000 distinct CDR3 sequences, just over 9.5% of them seen just once. Findings and limits, study-wide: There was a TCR beta motif, made of 7 or 8 highly homologous variants, that appeared characteristic of ankylosing spondylitis blood. Researchers reportedly found disease-linked clones significantly enriched in matched ankylosing spondylitis synovial fluid. CD8+ disease-linked clones were present at relatively low frequencies in blood.

The CDR3 contains 14 residues. The V gene's germline CDR1 is MNHEY and CDR2 SMNVEV (reference sequence). V shed 3 bases, J shed 7 bases, and the junction held 6 bases outside the gene matches. This sequence originates from a female donor with ankylosing spondylitis or in good health (not recorded which). The rearrangement links TRBV27 to TRBJ1-5, with 7 bases lining up with TRBD1. The sample consisted of blood, either unsorted or a sorted T cell fraction (not recorded which). The CDR3 is CASSFDRDGQPQHF. CDR3 coding DNA: TGTGCCAGCAGTTTCGACAGGGACGGGCAGCCCCAGCATTTT.